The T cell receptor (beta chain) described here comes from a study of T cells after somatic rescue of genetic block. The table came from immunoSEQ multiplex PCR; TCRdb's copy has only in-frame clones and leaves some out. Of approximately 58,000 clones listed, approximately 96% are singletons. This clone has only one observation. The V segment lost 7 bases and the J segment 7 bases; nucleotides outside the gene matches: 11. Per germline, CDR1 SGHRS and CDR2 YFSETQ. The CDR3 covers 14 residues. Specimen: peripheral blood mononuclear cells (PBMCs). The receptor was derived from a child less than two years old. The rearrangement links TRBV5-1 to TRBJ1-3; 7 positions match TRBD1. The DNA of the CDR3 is TGCGCCAGCCGCCGGGACAGACTTCGTAACACCATATATTTT. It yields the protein CASRRDRLRNTIYF.